This T cell receptor (beta chain) was captured by sequencing in a study of identical twins. Points from the study as a whole: Invariant MAIT and iNKT cells may have partly biased zero-insertion analyses. Researchers reported excess low generation probability among twin-shared out-of-frame alpha sequences.

In regard to this clonotype: Its antigen is not known.

Trimming took 3 bases from V and 1 from J; bases not matched to a gene: 5. Germline V CDR1 and CDR2: MGHRA, YSYEKL. This CDR3 is built from 16 residues. TCRdb fed the 5' RACE reads into MiXCR, producing one record per CDR3 protein. The table shows 570,000 or so distinct CDR3 sequences, with over 8.5% occurring only once. These data also formed part of another study, on yellow fever vaccine responses in identical twins. That paper notes: Twins reportedly appeared to share part of their vaccine T cell response while keeping part individual.

This TCR was recovered from a woman between 18 and 29 years old in good health. The chain links TRBV4-1 to TRBJ2-3; TRBD2 matches at 9 bases. The specimen was PBMCs. CDR3: CASSQREGRGTDTQYF. CDR3 bases: TGCGCCAGCAGCCAGCGGGAGGGCCGGGGCACAGATACGCAGTATTTT.